The 3 T cell receptor beta chains listed next were all sequenced from one sample in a study of T cells in Graves' hyperthyroidism and ophthalmopathy. Amplified regions were TCR beta CDR3 sequences from RNA transcripts. HTBI primers were the set used in a first-round RT-PCR of the TCR CDR3. TCRdb used MiXCR to reprocess the multiplex PCR reads, holding one entry per CDR3 protein. The sample lists 700,000 or so distinct CDR3 sequences, roughly 15% seen once, with approximately 8% in the top ten. Source material: blood. These TCRs come from a man aged 18 to 29 with Graves' hyperthyroidism.

Turning to this clonotype: A much larger clone lies one base from this, so it may be a read error. The conserved phenylalanine or tryptophan is not found at the CDR3 terminus, so this likely reflects a read error. The chain recombines TRBV12-3 or TRBV12-4 with TRBJ2-7, with D possibly being TRBD1 (6 bases). Trimming took 5 bases from V and 5 from J, leaving 22 bases between them. The CDR3 is made up of 16 amino acids. As DNA, the CDR3 is TGTGCCAGCAGTACGCACCGGGGATTGGGGGCCGACGAGCAGTACCTC. The encoded protein is CASSTHRGLGADEQYL.

This clonotype was observed at least ten times. This rearrangement joins TRBV12-3 or TRBV12-4 to TRBJ2-7; unclear D gene. Trimming pared 3 bases from V and 7 bases from J, leaving 13 bases between. This CDR3 spans 13 amino acids. The CDR3, as DNA: TGTGCCAGCAGTTTTCTTGAGGCGGAAGAGCAGTACTTC. Its protein is CASSFLEAEEQYF.

In this sample, this clonotype turned up a few times. This rearrangement joins TRBV4-1 to TRBJ2-7; 9 positions agree with TRBD2. Germline V gene data show CDR1 as MGHRA and CDR2 as YSYEKL. Unmatched junction bases numbered 4, after V lost 3 bases and J lost 1 base. This CDR3 is built from 15 residues. CDR3 in DNA: TGCGCCAGCAGCCATTTTAGCGGGAGATCCTACGAGCAGTACTTC. This codes for CASSHFSGRSYEQYF.